The rows below give T cell receptor beta chains drawn from one sample of a study of radiotherapy plus CTLA-4 blockade in lung cancer. Sequenced by immunoSEQ multiplex PCR; TCRdb stores in-frame clones only, minus some. The top ten hold 15% to 20% of the sample, which has around 42,000 clones, roughly 59% seen once. The specimen was peripheral blood, collected from a patient treated with radiotherapy plus ipilimumab. The receptors come from a human donor with non-small cell lung cancer who had a partial response to radiotherapy plus ipilimumab. CDR3s include the opening cysteine and the closing phenylalanine or tryptophan. Fields, in order: clone size, J gene, V gene, D gene, CDR3 protein, CDR3 DNA. D genes are given only for firm matches. The size entry is marked missing in some rows and otherwise reads once, few, many or a size class.

clone size: few; J gene: TRBJ1-2; V gene: TRBV14; D gene: TRBD1; CDR3 protein: CASSQVDRVYGYTF; CDR3 DNA: TGTGCCAGCAGCCAAGTGGACAGGGTCTATGGCTACACCTTC
clone size: NA; J gene: TRBJ1-5; V gene: TRBV19; D gene: TRBD1; CDR3 protein: CASSIIRQGVNQPQHF; CDR3 DNA: TGTGCCAGTAGTATAATAAGACAGGGGGTCAACCAGCCCCAGCATTTT
clone size: few; J gene: TRBJ1-2; V gene: TRBV6-6; D gene: NA; CDR3 protein: CASSPPWGDGYTF; CDR3 DNA: TGTGCCAGCAGCCCCCCTTGGGGGGATGGCTACACCTTC
clone size: once; J gene: TRBJ2-7; V gene: TRBV18; D gene: NA; CDR3 protein: CASSPQGSYEQYF; CDR3 DNA: TGTGCCAGCTCCCCTCAGGGCTCCTACGAGCAGTACTTC
clone size: NA; J gene: TRBJ2-5; V gene: TRBV20-1; D gene: NA; CDR3 protein: CSASIETQYF; CDR3 DNA: TGCAGTGCTAGTATAGAGACCCAGTACTTC
clone size: once; J gene: TRBJ2-7; V gene: TRBV7-8; D gene: TRBD1; CDR3 protein: CAGGDRGIHEQYF; CDR3 DNA: TGTGCCGGTGGGGACAGGGGAATCCACGAGCAGTACTTC
clone size: NA; J gene: TRBJ2-3; V gene: TRBV2; D gene: NA; CDR3 protein: CASSARGATDTQYF; CDR3 DNA: TGTGCCAGCAGCGCCCGGGGGGCCACAGATACGCAGTATTTT
clone size: NA; J gene: TRBJ2-7; V gene: TRBV29-1; D gene: TRBD2; CDR3 protein: CSVGSGRFYEQYF; CDR3 DNA: TGCAGCGTTGGCTCCGGGAGGTTCTACGAGCAGTACTTC
clone size: NA; J gene: TRBJ2-7; V gene: TRBV5-4; D gene: TRBD2; CDR3 protein: CASSPTTGLAGEDEQYF; CDR3 DNA: TGTGCCAGCAGCCCGACCACGGGACTAGCGGGGGAGGACGAGCAGTACTTC
clone size: NA; J gene: TRBJ2-2; V gene: TRBV6-6; D gene: TRBD1; CDR3 protein: CASSYGQGARTGELFF; CDR3 DNA: TGTGCCAGCAGTTACGGACAGGGGGCGCGCACCGGGGAGCTGTTTTTT
clone size: NA; J gene: TRBJ2-1; V gene: TRBV6-1; D gene: NA; CDR3 protein: CASTGSDYLGNEQFF; CDR3 DNA: TGTGCCAGCACAGGTTCGGACTACCTCGGGAATGAGCAGTTCTTC
clone size: few; J gene: TRBJ2-7; V gene: TRBV7-4; D gene: TRBD1; CDR3 protein: CASSSTPGQADYEQYF; CDR3 DNA: TGTGCCAGCAGCTCAACACCGGGACAGGCTGACTACGAGCAGTACTTC
clone size: NA; J gene: TRBJ2-3; V gene: TRBV19; D gene: TRBD2; CDR3 protein: CASSMAGDDTDTQYF; CDR3 DNA: TGTGCCAGTAGTATGGCGGGGGATGACACAGATACGCAGTATTTT
clone size: many; J gene: TRBJ1-5; V gene: TRBV6-6; D gene: NA; CDR3 protein: CASRLITENQPQHF; CDR3 DNA: TGTGCCAGCAGGTTAATAACGGAGAATCAGCCCCAGCATTTT
clone size: NA; J gene: TRBJ2-3; V gene: TRBV30; D gene: NA; CDR3 protein: CAWNGGLAPDTQYF; CDR3 DNA: TGTGCCTGGAACGGTGGGCTAGCCCCAGATACGCAGTATTTT
clone size: NA; J gene: TRBJ1-5; V gene: TRBV5-6; D gene: NA; CDR3 protein: CASSLQGEGQPQHF; CDR3 DNA: TGTGCCAGCAGCTTGCAAGGGGAGGGCCAGCCCCAGCATTTT
clone size: few; J gene: TRBJ2-7; V gene: TRBV6-6; D gene: NA; CDR3 protein: CASSPDTYEQYF; CDR3 DNA: TGTGCCAGCAGCCCGGACACCTACGAGCAGTACTTC
clone size: NA; J gene: TRBJ1-4; V gene: TRBV19; D gene: TRBD1; CDR3 protein: CASRQGGEKLFF; CDR3 DNA: TGTGCCAGCAGACAGGGGGGTGAAAAACTGTTTTTT
clone size: NA; J gene: TRBJ2-7; V gene: TRBV11-2; D gene: NA; CDR3 protein: CASTDTTGEQYF; CDR3 DNA: TGTGCCAGCACCGATACGACCGGGGAGCAGTACTTC
clone size: few; J gene: TRBJ1-3; V gene: TRBV5-1; D gene: NA; CDR3 protein: CASTYGQGNTIYF; CDR3 DNA: TGCGCCAGCACTTATGGACAGGGAAACACCATATATTTT
clone size: NA; J gene: TRBJ2-7; V gene: TRBV10-2; D gene: NA; CDR3 protein: CASKSGAGYEQYF; CDR3 DNA: TGCGCCAGCAAGTCTGGGGCTGGCTACGAGCAGTACTTC
clone size: NA; J gene: TRBJ1-5; V gene: TRBV6-5; D gene: NA; CDR3 protein: CASSEGDMIRPQHF; CDR3 DNA: TGTGCCAGCAGTGAAGGGGATATGATAAGGCCCCAGCATTTT
clone size: few; J gene: TRBJ2-3; V gene: TRBV10-3; D gene: TRBD2; CDR3 protein: CAIRGLAGASRDTQYF; CDR3 DNA: TGTGCCATCAGGGGACTAGCGGGAGCCAGTAGAGATACGCAGTATTTT
clone size: NA; J gene: TRBJ1-1; V gene: TRBV7-9; D gene: NA; CDR3 protein: CASSPTGGRRNTEAFF; CDR3 DNA: TGTGCCAGCAGCCCAACGGGAGGCCGGAGAAACACTGAAGCTTTCTTT
clone size: NA; J gene: TRBJ2-7; V gene: TRBV4-2; D gene: NA; CDR3 protein: CASSPGPAGATYEQYF; CDR3 DNA: TGTGCCAGCAGCCCCGGGCCTGCAGGGGCTACCTACGAGCAGTACTTC
clone size: NA; J gene: TRBJ2-1; V gene: TRBV4-2; D gene: TRBD2; CDR3 protein: CASSQLAGGYNEQFF; CDR3 DNA: TGTGCCAGCAGCCAGTTAGCGGGGGGATACAATGAGCAGTTCTTC
clone size: NA; J gene: TRBJ2-1; V gene: TRBV4-2; D gene: NA; CDR3 protein: CASSQTVNEQFF; CDR3 DNA: TGTGCCAGCAGCCAAACAGTAAATGAGCAGTTCTTC
clone size: NA; J gene: TRBJ2-7; V gene: TRBV7-9; D gene: TRBD1; CDR3 protein: CASSPPFRQGYEQYF; CDR3 DNA: TGTGCCAGCAGCCCACCTTTCCGACAGGGCTACGAGCAGTACTTC
clone size: NA; J gene: TRBJ2-1; V gene: TRBV5-4; D gene: NA; CDR3 protein: CASSLARANEQFF; CDR3 DNA: TGTGCCAGCAGCTTGGCCAGGGCGAATGAGCAGTTCTTC
clone size: NA; J gene: TRBJ1-2; V gene: TRBV5-6; D gene: NA; CDR3 protein: CASSSSGWENYGYTF; CDR3 DNA: TGTGCCAGCAGCTCGTCGGGATGGGAGAACTATGGCTACACCTTC
clone size: NA; J gene: TRBJ2-7; V gene: TRBV2; D gene: NA; CDR3 protein: CASEPNRAEQYF; CDR3 DNA: TGTGCCAGCGAACCTAACAGGGCCGAGCAGTACTTC
clone size: NA; J gene: TRBJ2-3; V gene: TRBV27; D gene: TRBD2; CDR3 protein: CASRRGTSGTDTQYF; CDR3 DNA: TGTGCCAGCAGGCGGGGGACTAGCGGCACAGATACGCAGTATTTT
clone size: NA; J gene: TRBJ2-7; V gene: TRBV7-8; D gene: TRBD1; CDR3 protein: CASSLGPGQGSYEQYF; CDR3 DNA: TGTGCCAGCAGCTTAGGACCGGGACAGGGTTCCTACGAGCAGTACTTC
clone size: NA; J gene: TRBJ2-7; V gene: TRBV27; D gene: NA; CDR3 protein: CATPLEGLPYEQYF; CDR3 DNA: TGTGCCACCCCGTTGGAGGGGTTGCCCTACGAGCAGTACTTC
clone size: few; J gene: TRBJ2-7; V gene: TRBV9; D gene: TRBD2; CDR3 protein: CASSPSGRFVEQYF; CDR3 DNA: TGTGCCAGCAGCCCTAGCGGGAGATTTGTCGAGCAGTACTTC
clone size: NA; J gene: TRBJ1-5; V gene: TRBV11-2; D gene: NA; CDR3 protein: CASSSDGQPQHF; CDR3 DNA: TGTGCCAGCAGCTCAGACGGTCAGCCCCAGCATTTT
clone size: many; J gene: TRBJ2-7; V gene: TRBV5-1; D gene: NA; CDR3 protein: CASSLAVEGGEQYF; CDR3 DNA: TGCGCCAGCAGCTTGGCGGTCGAGGGAGGCGAGCAGTACTTC
clone size: NA; J gene: TRBJ2-5; V gene: TRBV5-1; D gene: NA; CDR3 protein: CASSLYGIQETQYF; CDR3 DNA: TGCGCCAGCAGCTTGTACGGGATCCAAGAGACCCAGTACTTC
clone size: few; J gene: TRBJ2-3; V gene: TRBV4-1; D gene: TRBD1; CDR3 protein: CASSQDEPTGDEDTQYF; CDR3 DNA: TGCGCCAGCAGCCAAGATGAGCCGACAGGGGACGAAGATACGCAGTATTTT
clone size: medium-sized; J gene: TRBJ1-1; V gene: TRBV15; D gene: NA; CDR3 protein: CATSRVTGPDEAFF; CDR3 DNA: TGTGCCACCAGCAGGGTCACAGGGCCGGATGAAGCTTTCTTT
clone size: NA; J gene: TRBJ2-1; V gene: TRBV10-3; D gene: TRBD2; CDR3 protein: CAISEPSRGFNEQFF; CDR3 DNA: TGTGCCATCAGTGAACCATCGCGGGGGTTCAATGAGCAGTTCTTC
clone size: few; J gene: TRBJ1-1; V gene: TRBV7-2; D gene: TRBD1; CDR3 protein: CASSFRDRTNTEAFF; CDR3 DNA: TGTGCCAGCAGCTTTAGGGACAGGACAAACACTGAAGCTTTCTTT
clone size: NA; J gene: TRBJ1-6; V gene: TRBV9; D gene: NA; CDR3 protein: CASSPRGGAYNSPLHF; CDR3 DNA: TGTGCCAGCAGCCCCCGGGGGGGCGCTTATAATTCACCCCTCCACTTT
clone size: NA; J gene: TRBJ2-5; V gene: TRBV7-2; D gene: NA; CDR3 protein: CASSLGAANQETQYF; CDR3 DNA: TGTGCCAGCAGCCTTGGGGCAGCCAACCAAGAGACCCAGTACTTC
clone size: NA; J gene: TRBJ2-1; V gene: TRBV7-2; D gene: TRBD1; CDR3 protein: CASSVTGGRGEQFF; CDR3 DNA: TGTGCCAGCAGCGTTACAGGGGGCCGGGGTGAGCAGTTCTTC
clone size: NA; J gene: TRBJ1-3; V gene: TRBV29-1; D gene: NA; CDR3 protein: CSVLVGNTIYF; CDR3 DNA: TGCAGCGTTCTCGTTGGAAACACCATATATTTT
clone size: once; J gene: TRBJ2-3; V gene: TRBV27; D gene: TRBD2; CDR3 protein: CASSPGLAARGATQYF; CDR3 DNA: TGTGCCAGCAGCCCGGGACTAGCGGCGCGCGGTGCTACGCAGTATTTT
clone size: NA; J gene: TRBJ2-1; V gene: TRBV7-2; D gene: NA; CDR3 protein: CASSKTRVDNEQFF; CDR3 DNA: TGTGCCAGCAGCAAGACTAGGGTAGACAATGAGCAGTTCTTC
clone size: NA; J gene: TRBJ2-7; V gene: TRBV29-1; D gene: NA; CDR3 protein: CSVVSEQYF; CDR3 DNA: TGCAGCGTTGTCAGCGAGCAGTACTTC
clone size: NA; J gene: TRBJ2-1; V gene: TRBV6-5; D gene: TRBD2; CDR3 protein: CASSLTSGGNEQFF; CDR3 DNA: TGTGCCAGCAGCCTCACTAGCGGGGGAAATGAGCAGTTCTTC
clone size: NA; J gene: TRBJ2-3; V gene: TRBV5-6; D gene: TRBD2; CDR3 protein: CASSWDYATDTQYF; CDR3 DNA: TGTGCCAGCAGTTGGGACTACGCCACAGATACGCAGTATTTT
clone size: NA; J gene: TRBJ2-1; V gene: TRBV19; D gene: NA; CDR3 protein: CASSIIGRRNEQFF; CDR3 DNA: TGTGCCAGTAGTATAATTGGCAGGCGCAATGAGCAGTTCTTC
clone size: few; J gene: TRBJ1-2; V gene: TRBV5-1; D gene: NA; CDR3 protein: CASSFSGGAGYGYTF; CDR3 DNA: TGCGCCAGCAGCTTCTCGGGGGGCGCGGGCTATGGCTACACCTTC
clone size: NA; J gene: TRBJ1-2; V gene: TRBV5-8; D gene: NA; CDR3 protein: CASSKGGPNYGYTF; CDR3 DNA: TGTGCCAGCAGCAAGGGGGGGCCTAACTATGGCTACACCTTC
clone size: NA; J gene: TRBJ1-5; V gene: TRBV2; D gene: NA; CDR3 protein: CASSEGLWQPQHF; CDR3 DNA: TGTGCCAGCAGTGAAGGGCTTTGGCAGCCCCAGCATTTT
clone size: NA; J gene: TRBJ2-7; V gene: TRBV6-6; D gene: NA; CDR3 protein: CASSYVASSYEQYF; CDR3 DNA: TGTGCCAGCAGTTACGTAGCCAGTTCCTACGAGCAGTACTTC
clone size: few; J gene: TRBJ1-4; V gene: TRBV30; D gene: TRBD1; CDR3 protein: CAWGQGAHATNEKLFF; CDR3 DNA: TGTGCCTGGGGACAGGGGGCACATGCAACTAATGAAAAACTGTTTTTT
clone size: few; J gene: TRBJ1-5; V gene: TRBV10-1; D gene: NA; CDR3 protein: CASSEPYSSSNQPQHF; CDR3 DNA: TGCGCCAGCAGTGAGCCTTATTCTAGTAGCAATCAGCCCCAGCATTTT
clone size: few; J gene: TRBJ2-3; V gene: TRBV7-7; D gene: NA; CDR3 protein: CASSFRGRSTDTQYF; CDR3 DNA: TGTGCTAGCAGCTTTCGCGGGCGAAGCACAGATACGCAGTATTTT